This T cell receptor beta chain comes out of a study of shared clonotypes between healthy human individuals. As for this clone: Its antigen is not known.

The healthy adult donors were HIV-negative and reported no recent acute infections or vaccinations. A CD45RA+ naive subset and a CD45RA-negative memory subset were split from CD4+ cells. Authors' processing steps: Junction-only immunoSEQ data arrived without quality scores, meaning filtering differed. Repertoires were generated with immunoSEQ multiplex PCR, while TCRdb's copy carries only in-frame clones and drops some. That table supplies the V and J calls and clone size; D and trimming were determined from the DNA. The sample includes fewer than 2.5 million clones, 90% to 95% of them seen just once. Germline CDR1 reads LGHNA; CDR2 reads YNFKEQ. Trimming left V 1 base short and J 0 bases short, with 16 bases between. The CDR3 contains 18 residues. Whole-study results and caveats: Clonotypes shared by all four sorted-subset donors had higher generation probabilities than non-shared clonotypes.

J is TRBJ2-1 and V is TRBV4-2; perhaps TRBD2 as D (5 bases). Sequencing was performed on naive CD4+ T cells from PBMCs. This sample's subset: CD45RA+ positively selected. The clonotype was recovered from a man aged 18 to 35 in good health. Some clones in this sample may be carry-over from other donors' samples. The CDR3: CASSQGRTRVRSYNEQFF. The CDR3 region has the DNA TGTGCCAGCAGCCAAGGTCGGACTCGCGTCCGCTCCTACAATGAGCAGTTCTTC.